This T cell receptor beta chain was captured in a study of cytomegalovirus exposure and HLA in healthy donors. Study results and caveats: In presence/absence analyses, roughly uniform sequencing depth across donors was assumed. With DRB1 most and HLA-C fewest, TCR association rates differed between HLA loci in a later analysis. Most TCR sequences were rare, but some public TCRs occurred in many donors.

This CDR3 has 14 amino acids. Germline V gives CDR1 SGHRS, CDR2 YFSETQ. These donors counted as nominally healthy when sampled, but unrecorded immune exposures were likely. Primers for the PCR totalled 60 Vbeta and 13 Jbeta. TCRdb's copy holds only in-frame clones and misses some; the assay was immunoSEQ multiplex PCR. The data hold a few hundred thousand clones, with approximately 81% observed a single time. About this clone itself: The antigen is not known. The junction differs from germline at one of its ends, possibly a read error.

The TCR originated in a woman aged 60 to 75 in good health and CMV-seropositive. Material: PBMCs. The chain recombines TRBV5-1 with TRBJ2-3; 7 positions agree with TRBD1. The CDR3: CASSVRDSTDTQYF. The CDR3, as DNA: TGCGCCAGCAGCGTCCGGGACAGCACGGATACGCAGTATTTT.